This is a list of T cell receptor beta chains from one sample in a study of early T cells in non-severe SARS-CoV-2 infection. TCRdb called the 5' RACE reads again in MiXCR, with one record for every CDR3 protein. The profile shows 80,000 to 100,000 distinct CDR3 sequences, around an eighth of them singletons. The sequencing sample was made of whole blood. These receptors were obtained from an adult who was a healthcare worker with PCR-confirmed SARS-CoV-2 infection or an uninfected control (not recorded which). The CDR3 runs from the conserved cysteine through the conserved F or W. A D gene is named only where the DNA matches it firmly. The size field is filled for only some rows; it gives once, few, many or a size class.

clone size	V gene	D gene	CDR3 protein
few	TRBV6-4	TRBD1	CASSETGGAGQPQHF
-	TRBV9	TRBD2	CASSSSGRARETQYF
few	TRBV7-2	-	CASSLEPTQGEKLFF
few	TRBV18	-	CASSLREPTYEQYF
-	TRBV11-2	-	CASSLDALTAHEQFF
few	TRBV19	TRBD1	CANRSGQGKSQYF
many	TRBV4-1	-	CASSRPRGVMSFRNNEQFF
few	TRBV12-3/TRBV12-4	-	CASSLELGSPPGTQYF
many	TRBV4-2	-	CASSQDLGNTEAFF
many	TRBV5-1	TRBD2	CASSRGVTITGELFF
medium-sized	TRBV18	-	CASSMGASSNSPLHF
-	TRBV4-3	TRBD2	CASSHDLAGAYNEQFF
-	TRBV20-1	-	CSARQPTLGTSTDTQYF
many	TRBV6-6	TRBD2	CASSTPMGGGDTQYF
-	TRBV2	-	CASKGQANQPQHF
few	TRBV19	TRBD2	CASSFMLAGGDTQYF
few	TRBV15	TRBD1	CATSGSGTGRYGNEKLFF
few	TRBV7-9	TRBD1	CASSPQGTGWVTQYF
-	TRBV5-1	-	CASSLVGREDTQYF
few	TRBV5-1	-	CASSSSGTSTDTQYF
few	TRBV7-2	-	CASSPGTTHEQFF
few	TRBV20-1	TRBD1	CSARDPGTGGGEKLFF
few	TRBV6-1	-	CASSGASGTGELFF
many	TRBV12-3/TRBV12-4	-	CASTPPGAEDQPQHF
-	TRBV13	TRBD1	CASSEQGAREQYF
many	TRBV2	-	CASTENRAGQPQHF
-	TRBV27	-	CASSLRDRNASTDTQYF
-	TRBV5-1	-	CASTFKGLDRPGELFF
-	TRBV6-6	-	CASSSGSFYEQYF
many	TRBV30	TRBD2	CAWSVSRTGRAGEQYF
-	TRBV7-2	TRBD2	CASSLSTSGAPYEQYF
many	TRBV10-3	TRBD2	CAISAPGLYSYEQYF
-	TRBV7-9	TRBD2	CATREVTYNEQFF